The rows below give T cell receptor beta chains drawn from one sample of a study of shared clonotypes between healthy human individuals. Produced via immunoSEQ multiplex PCR; TCRdb's table is partial and in-frame only. The table has more than 450,000 clones, more than 65% seen once. The source material was PBMCs. All receptors derive from a woman aged 40 to 55 in good health. Some clones in this sample may be carry-over from other donors' samples. Each CDR3 is given with its conserved first and last residue. The order of the fields is J gene, V gene, clone size, D gene, CDR3 protein, CDR3 DNA. A D gene is named only where the DNA matches it firmly. Where a row states a size, it is once, few, many or the class of an expanded clone; other rows omit it.

>TRBJ1-4|TRBV5-1|.|.
CASSLGEPFEKLFF
TGCGCCAGCAGCTTGGGGGAGCCCTTTGAAAAACTGTTTTTT
>TRBJ1-2|TRBV2|.|TRBD1
CASSTTGGAGYTF
TGTGCCAGCAGTACAACAGGGGGAGCTGGCTACACCTTC
>TRBJ1-6|TRBV2|many|TRBD1
CASNRRTGDNSPLHF
TGTGCCAGCAACCGCCGGACAGGGGATAATTCACCCCTCCACTTT
>TRBJ2-1|TRBV7-7|few|TRBD1
CASSTDRDNEQFF
TGTGCCAGCAGCACTGACAGGGACAATGAGCAGTTCTTC
>TRBJ1-2|TRBV4-1|.|.
CASSQVLRDSINYGYTF
TGCGCCAGCAGCCAAGTATTGCGGGACTCGATTAACTATGGCTACACCTTC
>TRBJ2-2|TRBV5-1|.|.
CASSLAGFTGELFF
TGCGCCAGCAGCTTGGCTGGGTTCACCGGGGAGCTGTTTTTT
>TRBJ2-3|TRBV29-1|.|.
CSVELTSGTDTQYF
TGCAGCGTTGAATTGACTAGTGGGACAGATACGCAGTATTTT
>TRBJ2-7|TRBV4-1|.|TRBD2
CASSHGGRGDYEQYF
TGCGCCAGCAGCCATGGAGGGAGGGGCGACTACGAGCAGTACTTC
>TRBJ2-5|TRBV14|.|.
CASSQFLQETQYF
TGTGCCAGCAGCCAATTTCTCCAAGAGACCCAGTACTTC
>TRBJ2-7|TRBV14|.|TRBD2
CASSGTSRLNEQYF
TGTGCCAGCAGCGGGACTAGCAGACTTAACGAGCAGTACTTC
>TRBJ1-5|TRBV5-6|.|.
CASSSLRDYSNQPQHF
TGTGCCAGCAGCTCCCTCCGTGACTATAGCAATCAGCCCCAGCATTTT
>TRBJ1-5|TRBV19|.|.
CASSPGPANNQPQHF
TGTGCCAGTAGTCCAGGGCCCGCAAACAATCAGCCCCAGCATTTT
>TRBJ2-1|TRBV28|once|.
CASKEAGYNEQFF
TGTGCCAGCAAGGAAGCAGGGTACAATGAGCAGTTCTTC